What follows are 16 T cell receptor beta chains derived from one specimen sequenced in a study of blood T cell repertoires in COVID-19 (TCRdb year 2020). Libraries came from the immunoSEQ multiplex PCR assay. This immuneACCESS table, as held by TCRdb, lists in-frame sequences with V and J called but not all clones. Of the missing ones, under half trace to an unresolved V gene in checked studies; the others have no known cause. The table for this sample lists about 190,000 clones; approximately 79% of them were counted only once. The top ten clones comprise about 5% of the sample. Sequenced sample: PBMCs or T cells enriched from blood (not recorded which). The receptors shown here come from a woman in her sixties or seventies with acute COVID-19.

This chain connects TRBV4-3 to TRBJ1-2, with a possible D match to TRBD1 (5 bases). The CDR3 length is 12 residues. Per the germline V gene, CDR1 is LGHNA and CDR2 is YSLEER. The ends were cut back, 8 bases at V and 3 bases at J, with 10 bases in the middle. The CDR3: CASSRGDYGYTF. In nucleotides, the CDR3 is TGCGCCAGCTCTCGGGGGGACTATGGCTACACCTTC.

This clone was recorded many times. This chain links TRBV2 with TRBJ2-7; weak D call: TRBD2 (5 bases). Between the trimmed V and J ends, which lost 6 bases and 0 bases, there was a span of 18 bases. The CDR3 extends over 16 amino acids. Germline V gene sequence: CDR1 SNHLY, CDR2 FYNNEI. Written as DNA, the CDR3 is TGTGCCAGCAGCACCTCCTTGGACCGGGGCTCCTACGAGCAGTACTTC. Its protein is CASSTSLDRGSYEQYF.

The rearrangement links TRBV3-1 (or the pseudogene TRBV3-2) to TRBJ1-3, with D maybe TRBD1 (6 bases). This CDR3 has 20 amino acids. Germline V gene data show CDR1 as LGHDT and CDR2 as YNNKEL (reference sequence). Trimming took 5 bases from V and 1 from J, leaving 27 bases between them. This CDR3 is CASSLSSGGKGMKSGNTIYF. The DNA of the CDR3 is TGTGCCAGCAGCTTAAGCTCGGGGGGCAAAGGGATGAAATCTGGAAACACCATATATTTT.

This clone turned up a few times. The CDR3 DNA is TGTGCCAGCTCACCACCGATCACAGGTCCCATTAATGAAAAACTGTTTTTT. Amino acid sequence: CASSPPITGPINEKLFF. The rearrangement joins TRBV18 to TRBJ1-4; the D gene is possibly TRBD1 (5 bases). CDR1 and CDR2 (germline): KGHSH, LQKENI. V was pared by 0 bases and J by 4 bases, with 15 bases between. The CDR3 length is 17 residues.

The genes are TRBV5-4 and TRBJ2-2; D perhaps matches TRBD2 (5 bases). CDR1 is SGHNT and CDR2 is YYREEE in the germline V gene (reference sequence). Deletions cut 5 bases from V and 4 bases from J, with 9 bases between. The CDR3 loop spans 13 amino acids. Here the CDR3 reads CASSREGTGELFF. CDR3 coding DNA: TGTGCCAGCAGTAGAGAGGGCACCGGGGAGCTGTTTTTT.

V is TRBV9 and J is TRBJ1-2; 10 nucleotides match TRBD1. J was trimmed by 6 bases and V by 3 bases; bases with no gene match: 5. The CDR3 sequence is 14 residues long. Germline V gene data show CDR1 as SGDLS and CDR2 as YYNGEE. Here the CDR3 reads CASSASTGGDGYTF. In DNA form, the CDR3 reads TGTGCCAGCAGCGCCTCGACAGGGGGCGATGGCTACACCTTC. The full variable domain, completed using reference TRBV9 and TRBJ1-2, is DSGVTQTPKHLITATGQRVTLRCSPRSGDLSVYWYQQSLDQGLQFLIQYYNGEERAKGNILERFSAQQFPDLHSELNLSSLELGDSALYFCASSASTGGDGYTFGSGTRLTVV.

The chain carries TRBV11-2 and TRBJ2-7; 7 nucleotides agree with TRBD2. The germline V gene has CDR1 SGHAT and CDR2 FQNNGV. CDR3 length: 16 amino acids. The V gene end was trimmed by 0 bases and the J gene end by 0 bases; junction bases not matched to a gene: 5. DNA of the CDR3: TGTGCCAGCAGCTTAGATCGTCGGGACTACTCCTACGAGCAGTACTTC. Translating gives CASSLDRRDYSYEQYF.

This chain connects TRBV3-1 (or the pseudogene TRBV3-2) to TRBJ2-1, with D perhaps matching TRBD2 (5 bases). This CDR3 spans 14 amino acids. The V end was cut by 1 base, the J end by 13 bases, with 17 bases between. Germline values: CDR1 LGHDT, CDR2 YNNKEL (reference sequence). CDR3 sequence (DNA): TGTGCCAGCAGCCAAGCCGCTAGCCCTGGTCTCCAGTTCTTC. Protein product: CASSQAASPGLQFF.

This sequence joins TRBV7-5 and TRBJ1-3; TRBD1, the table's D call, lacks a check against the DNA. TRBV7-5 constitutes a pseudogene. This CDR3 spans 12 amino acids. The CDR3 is CAGPNRAHTIYF. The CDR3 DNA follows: TGTGCCGGCCCAAACAGGGCACACACCATATATTTT.

In DNA, the CDR3 is TGTGCCAGCAGCGCCAGGGGGAACACTGAAGCTTTCTTT. Protein product: CASSARGNTEAFF. The chain has TRBV3-1 (or the pseudogene TRBV3-2) and TRBJ1-1, with D possibly matching TRBD1 (6 bases). The V gene lost 5 bases and the J gene lost 1 base, with 8 bases spanning the gap. CDR1 and CDR2 (germline): LGHDT, YNNKEL (reference sequence). CDR3 length: 13 residues.

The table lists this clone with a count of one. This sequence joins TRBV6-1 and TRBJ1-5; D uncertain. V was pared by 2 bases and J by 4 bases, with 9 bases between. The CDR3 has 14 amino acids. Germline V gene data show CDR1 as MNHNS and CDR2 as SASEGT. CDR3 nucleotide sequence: TGTGCCAGCAGTGAATTTCGGAGTAATCAGCCCCAGCATTTT. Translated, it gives CASSEFRSNQPQHF.

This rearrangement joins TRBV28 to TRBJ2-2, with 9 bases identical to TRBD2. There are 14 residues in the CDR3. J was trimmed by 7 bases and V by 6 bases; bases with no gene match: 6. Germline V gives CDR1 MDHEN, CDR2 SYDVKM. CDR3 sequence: CASREGLAVGELFF. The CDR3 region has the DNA TGTGCCAGCAGGGAGGGACTAGCTGTCGGGGAGCTGTTTTTT.

The CDR3 nucleotides are TGTGCCACCAGCAAATGGGAGGCCCATGGCTACACCTTC. It is translated as CATSKWEAHGYTF. This chain links TRBV15 with TRBJ1-2; D is unclear. This CDR3 comprises 13 residues. The V end was cut by 4 bases, the J end by 6 bases, with 12 bases between. Germline CDR1 reads LNHNV; CDR2 reads YYDKDF (reference sequence).

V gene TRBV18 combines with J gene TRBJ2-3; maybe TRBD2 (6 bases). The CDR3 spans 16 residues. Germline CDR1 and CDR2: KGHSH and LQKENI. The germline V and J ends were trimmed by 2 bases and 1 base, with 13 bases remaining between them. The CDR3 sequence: CASSPTGREGTDTQYF. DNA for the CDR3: TGTGCCAGCTCACCAACGGGCAGGGAGGGCACAGATACGCAGTATTTT.

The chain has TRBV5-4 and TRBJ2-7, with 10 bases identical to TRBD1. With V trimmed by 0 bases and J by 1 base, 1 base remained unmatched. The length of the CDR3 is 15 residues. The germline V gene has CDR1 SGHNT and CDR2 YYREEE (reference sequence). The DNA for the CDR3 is TGTGCCAGCAGCTTGGGGGGACAGGGGTCCTACGAGCAGTACTTC. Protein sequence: CASSLGGQGSYEQYF.

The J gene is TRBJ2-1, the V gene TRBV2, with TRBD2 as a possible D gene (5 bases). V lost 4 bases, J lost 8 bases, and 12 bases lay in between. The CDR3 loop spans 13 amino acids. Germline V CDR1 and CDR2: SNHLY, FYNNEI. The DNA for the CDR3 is TGTGCCAGCAGTGTTTTGGGGAGCCATGAGCAGTTCTTC. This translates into CASSVLGSHEQFF.